This T cell receptor beta chain came from a study of cytomegalovirus exposure and HLA in healthy donors. This CDR3 has 15 residues. V shed 4 bases, J shed 3 bases, and the junction held 7 bases outside the gene matches. Per the germline V gene, CDR1 is SGHRS and CDR2 is YFSETQ. In the PCR, 60 Vbeta and 13 Jbeta primers were used. The method was immunoSEQ multiplex PCR; TCRdb's version includes in-frame clones alone and lacks a portion of them. This table holds approximately 150,000 clones, roughly 80% found once. Study-level points and caveats: The likely origin of a cluster of highly shared sequence variants was a sequencing artifact. In a later analysis, V- and J-gene trimming of beta chains associated with a DCLRE1C missense variant, replicated independently. Cytomegalovirus association was listed for about 160 TCR beta chains.

About this clone: Its antigen is currently unknown.

Sequencing was performed on PBMCs. The chain links TRBV5-1 to TRBJ2-7; 10 positions agree with TRBD2. The clonotype comes from a man aged 25 to 40 in good health and CMV-seronegative. CDR3 in amino acids: CASSIGTSVDYEQYF. CDR3 sequence (DNA): TGCGCCAGCAGCATAGGGACTAGCGTAGACTACGAGCAGTACTTC.